This paragraph reports one TCR beta chain. Germline-derived CDR1 and CDR2 are MNHEY and SVGAGI. Trimming took off 8 bases at V and 2 bases at J, with 12 bases between the two ends. CDR3 size: 13 residues. The sample originates from a study of long-term antiretroviral therapy in people with HIV. The libraries were made with immunoSEQ v3.0 at survey level. The data were produced by immunoSEQ multiplex PCR, yet TCRdb's version contains in-frame clones alone and is incomplete. The table lists approximately 17,000 clones, over 60% of them singletons, with approximately 15% in the top ten. The source material was unsorted PBMCs, sampled nearly 2.6 years before starting antiretroviral therapy. The chain recombines TRBV6-5 with TRBJ1-1, with D perhaps matching TRBD1 (6 bases). The receptor was derived from a woman between 45 and 60 years old with HIV. CDR3 protein: CASSWDTNTEAFF. Written as DNA, the CDR3 is TGTGCCAGCTCATGGGACACCAACACTGAAGCTTTCTTT.